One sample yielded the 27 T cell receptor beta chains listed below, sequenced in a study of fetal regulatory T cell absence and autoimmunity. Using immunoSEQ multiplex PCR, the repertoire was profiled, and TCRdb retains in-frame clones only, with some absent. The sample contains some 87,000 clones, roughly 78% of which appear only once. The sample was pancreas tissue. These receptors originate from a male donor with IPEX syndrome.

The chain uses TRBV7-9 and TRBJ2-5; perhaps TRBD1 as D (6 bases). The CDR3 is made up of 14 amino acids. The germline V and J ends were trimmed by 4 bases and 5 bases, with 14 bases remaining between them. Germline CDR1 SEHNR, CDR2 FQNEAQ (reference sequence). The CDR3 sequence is CASSYLGAKETQYF. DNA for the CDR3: TGTGCCAGCAGCTATCTGGGGGCGAAGGAGACCCAGTACTTC.

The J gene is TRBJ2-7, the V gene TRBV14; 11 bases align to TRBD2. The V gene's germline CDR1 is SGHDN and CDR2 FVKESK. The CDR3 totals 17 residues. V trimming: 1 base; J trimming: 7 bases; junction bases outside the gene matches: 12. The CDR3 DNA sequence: TGTGCCAGCAGCCAAGCCTTGGGGACTAGCGGCAGGGGGGAGCAGTACTTC. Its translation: CASSQALGTSGRGEQYF.

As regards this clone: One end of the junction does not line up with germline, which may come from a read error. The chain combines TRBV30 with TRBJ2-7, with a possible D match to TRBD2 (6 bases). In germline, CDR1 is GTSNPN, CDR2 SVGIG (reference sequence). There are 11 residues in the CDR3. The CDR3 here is CAWSVAGTLLF. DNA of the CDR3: TGTGCCTGGAGTGTCGCCGGGACTCTTCTCTTC.

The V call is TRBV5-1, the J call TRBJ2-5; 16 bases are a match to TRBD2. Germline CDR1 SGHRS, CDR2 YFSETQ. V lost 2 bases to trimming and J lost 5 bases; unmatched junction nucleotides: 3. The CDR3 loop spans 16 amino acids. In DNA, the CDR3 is TGCGCCAGCAGCTTCGGGACTAGCGGGAGGGCGGAGACCCAGTACTTC. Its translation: CASSFGTSGRAETQYF.

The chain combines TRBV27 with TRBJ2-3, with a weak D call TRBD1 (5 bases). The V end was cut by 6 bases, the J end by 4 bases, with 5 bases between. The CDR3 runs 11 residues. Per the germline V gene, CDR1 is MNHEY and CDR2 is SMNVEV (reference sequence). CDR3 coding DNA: TGTGCCAGCAGACAGGCAGATACGCAGTATTTT. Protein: CASRQADTQYF.

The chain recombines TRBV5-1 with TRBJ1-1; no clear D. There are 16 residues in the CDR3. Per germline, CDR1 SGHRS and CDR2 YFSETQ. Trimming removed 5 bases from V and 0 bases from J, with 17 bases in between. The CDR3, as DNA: TGCGCCAGCAGTTTCGACGGGCGGGGATTGAACACTGAAGCTTTCTTT. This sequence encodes CASSFDGRGLNTEAFF.

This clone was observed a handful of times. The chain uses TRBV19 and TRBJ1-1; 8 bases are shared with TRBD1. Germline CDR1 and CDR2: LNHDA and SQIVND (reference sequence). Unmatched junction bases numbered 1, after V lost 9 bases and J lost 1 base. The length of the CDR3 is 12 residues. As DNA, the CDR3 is TGTGCCAGCGGACAGGGGAACACTGAAGCTTTCTTT. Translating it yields CASGQGNTEAFF.

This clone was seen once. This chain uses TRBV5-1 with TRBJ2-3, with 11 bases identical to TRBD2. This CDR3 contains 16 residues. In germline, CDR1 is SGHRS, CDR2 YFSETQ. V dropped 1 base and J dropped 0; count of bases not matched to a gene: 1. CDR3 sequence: CASSLRTSGSTDTQYF. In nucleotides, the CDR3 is TGCGCCAGCAGCTTGAGGACTAGCGGGAGCACAGATACGCAGTATTTT.

The CDR3 protein is CASSPVDADTQYF. The CDR3 DNA sequence: TGCGCCAGCAGCCCTGTCGACGCAGATACGCAGTATTTT. The chain couples TRBV4-1 to TRBJ2-3; D gene unclear. Trimming cost V 4 bases and J 4 bases, with 9 bases left between them. This CDR3 has 13 amino acids. Germline V lookup: CDR1 MGHRA, CDR2 YSYEKL.

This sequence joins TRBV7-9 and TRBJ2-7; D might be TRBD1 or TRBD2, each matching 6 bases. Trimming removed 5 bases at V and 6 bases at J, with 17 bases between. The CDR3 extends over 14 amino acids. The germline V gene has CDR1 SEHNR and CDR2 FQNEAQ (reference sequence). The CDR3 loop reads CASSPGGSLREQYF. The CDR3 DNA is TGTGCCAGCAGCCCCGGGGGCTCCCTTCGCGAGCAGTACTTC.

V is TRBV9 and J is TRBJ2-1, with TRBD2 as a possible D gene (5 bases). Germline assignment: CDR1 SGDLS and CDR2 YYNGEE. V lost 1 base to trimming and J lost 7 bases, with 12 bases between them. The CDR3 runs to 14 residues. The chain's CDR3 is CASSVWSGENEQFF. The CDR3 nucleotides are TGTGCCAGCAGCGTATGGTCCGGGGAGAATGAGCAGTTCTTC. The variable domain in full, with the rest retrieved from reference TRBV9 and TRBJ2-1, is DSGVTQTPKHLITATGQRVTLRCSPRSGDLSVYWYQQSLDQGLQFLIQYYNGEERAKGNILERFSAQQFPDLHSELNLSSLELGDSALYFCASSVWSGENEQFFGPGTRLTVL.

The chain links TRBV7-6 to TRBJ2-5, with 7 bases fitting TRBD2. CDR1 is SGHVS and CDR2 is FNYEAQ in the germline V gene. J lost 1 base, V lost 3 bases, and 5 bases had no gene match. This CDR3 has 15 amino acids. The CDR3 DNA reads TGTGCCAGCAGCTTCTCGGGAGGCCCCCAAGAGACCCAGTACTTC. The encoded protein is CASSFSGGPQETQYF.

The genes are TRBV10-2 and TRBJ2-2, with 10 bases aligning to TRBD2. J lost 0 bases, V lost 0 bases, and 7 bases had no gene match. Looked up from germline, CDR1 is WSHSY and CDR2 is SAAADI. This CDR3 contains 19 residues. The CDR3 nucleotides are TGCGCCAGCAGTGAGTCGATTAGGCTAGCGGGGGCGAACACCGGGGAGCTGTTTTTT. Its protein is CASSESIRLAGANTGELFF.

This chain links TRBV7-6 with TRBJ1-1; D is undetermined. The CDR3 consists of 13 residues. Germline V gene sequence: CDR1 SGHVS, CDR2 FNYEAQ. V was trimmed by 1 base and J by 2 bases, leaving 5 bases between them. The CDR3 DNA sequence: TGTGCCAGCAGCTTAGTGGGAAACACTGAAGCTTTCTTT. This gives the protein CASSLVGNTEAFF.

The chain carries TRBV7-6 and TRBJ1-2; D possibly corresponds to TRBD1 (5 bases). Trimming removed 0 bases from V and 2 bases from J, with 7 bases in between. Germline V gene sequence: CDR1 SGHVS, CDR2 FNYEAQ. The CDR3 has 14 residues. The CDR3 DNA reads TGTGCCAGCAGCTTAGCGGACAACAACTATGGCTACACCTTC. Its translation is CASSLADNNYGYTF.

The CDR3 DNA reads TGTGCCAGCAGTTACGGCTGGGGGAATGAAAAACTGTTTTTT. As protein: CASSYGWGNEKLFF. The V call is TRBV6-5, the J call TRBJ1-4, with D perhaps matching TRBD1 (5 bases). The V and J ends lost 2 bases and 5 bases respectively, with 9 bases between them. The CDR3 sequence is 14 residues long. Germline loops: CDR1 MNHEY, CDR2 SVGAGI.

The CDR3 DNA is TGTGCCAGCAGCTTAGTCGGGACAGGGGCCCGCTTGAATGAAAAACTGTTTTTT. Protein sequence: CASSLVGTGARLNEKLFF. This chain links TRBV7-2 with TRBJ1-4, with 10 bases that match TRBD1. V shed 1 base and J 5 bases; nucleotides not matched to a gene: 10. There are 18 residues in the CDR3. Germline V gene data show CDR1 as SGHTA and CDR2 as FQGNSA.

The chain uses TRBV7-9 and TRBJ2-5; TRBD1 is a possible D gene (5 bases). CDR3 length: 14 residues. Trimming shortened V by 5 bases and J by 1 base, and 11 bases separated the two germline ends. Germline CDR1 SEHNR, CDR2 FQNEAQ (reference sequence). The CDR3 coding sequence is TGTGCCAGCAGCCCTTACAGGTTCCAAGAGACCCAGTACTTC. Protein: CASSPYRFQETQYF.

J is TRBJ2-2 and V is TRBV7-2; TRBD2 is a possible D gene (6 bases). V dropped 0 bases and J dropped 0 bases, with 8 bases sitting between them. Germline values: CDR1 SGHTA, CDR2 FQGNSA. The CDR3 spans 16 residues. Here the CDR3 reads CASSLAGGTNTGELFF. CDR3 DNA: TGTGCCAGCAGCTTAGCGGGGGGAACGAACACCGGGGAGCTGTTTTTT.

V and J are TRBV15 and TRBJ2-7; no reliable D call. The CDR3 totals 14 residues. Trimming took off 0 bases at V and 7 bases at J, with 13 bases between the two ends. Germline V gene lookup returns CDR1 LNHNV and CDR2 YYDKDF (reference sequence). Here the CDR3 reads CATSRDRQIGEQYF. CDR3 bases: TGTGCCACCAGCAGAGATCGTCAAATAGGGGAGCAGTACTTC.

Written as DNA, the CDR3 is TGTGCCAGCAGCTTAGGCTCCTACGAGCAGTACTTC. Residues: CASSLGSYEQYF. The J gene is TRBJ2-7, the V gene TRBV7-2; D is unresolved. In germline, CDR1 is SGHTA, CDR2 FQGNSA. The CDR3 covers 12 residues. V shed 1 base and J shed 0 bases, with 1 base lying between them.

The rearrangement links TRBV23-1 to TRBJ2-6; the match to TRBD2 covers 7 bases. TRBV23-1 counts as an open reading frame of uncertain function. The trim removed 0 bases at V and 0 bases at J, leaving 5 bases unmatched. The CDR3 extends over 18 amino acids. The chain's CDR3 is CASSQSCGGGSGANVLTF. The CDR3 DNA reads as TGCGCCAGCAGTCAATCTTGCGGCGGGGGCTCTGGGGCCAACGTCCTGACTTTC.

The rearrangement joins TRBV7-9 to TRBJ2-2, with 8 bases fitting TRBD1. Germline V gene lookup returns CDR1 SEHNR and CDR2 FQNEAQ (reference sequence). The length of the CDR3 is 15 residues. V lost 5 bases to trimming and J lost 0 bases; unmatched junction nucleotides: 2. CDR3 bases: TGTGCCAGCAGCCTGGGACAGGCGAACACCGGGGAGCTGTTTTTT. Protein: CASSLGQANTGELFF. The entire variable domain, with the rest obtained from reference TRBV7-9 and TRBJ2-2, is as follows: DTGVSQNPRHKITKRGQNVTFRCDPISEHNRLYWYRQTLGQGPEFLTYFQNEAQLEKSRLLSDRFSAERPKGSFSTLEIQRTEQGDSAMYLCASSLGQANTGELFFGEGSRLTVL.

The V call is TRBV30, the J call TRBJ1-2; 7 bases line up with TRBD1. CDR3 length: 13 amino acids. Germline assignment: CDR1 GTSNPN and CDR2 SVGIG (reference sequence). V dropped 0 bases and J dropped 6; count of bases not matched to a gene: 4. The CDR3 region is CAWSVLGTDGYTF. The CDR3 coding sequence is TGTGCCTGGAGTGTACTGGGGACAGATGGCTACACCTTC.

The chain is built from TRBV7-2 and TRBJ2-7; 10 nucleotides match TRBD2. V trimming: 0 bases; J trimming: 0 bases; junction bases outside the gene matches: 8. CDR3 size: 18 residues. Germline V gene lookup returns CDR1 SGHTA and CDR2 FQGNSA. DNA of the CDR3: TGTGCCAGCAGCTTAGCCACTAGCGGGGTTTTTTTCTCCTACGAGCAGTACTTC. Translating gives CASSLATSGVFFSYEQYF.

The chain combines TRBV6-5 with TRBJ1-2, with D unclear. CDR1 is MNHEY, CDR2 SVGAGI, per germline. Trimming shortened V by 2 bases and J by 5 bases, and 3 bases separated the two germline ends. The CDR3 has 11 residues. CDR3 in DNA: TGTGCCAGCAGTTACCCGTATGGCTACACCTTC. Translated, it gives CASSYPYGYTF.

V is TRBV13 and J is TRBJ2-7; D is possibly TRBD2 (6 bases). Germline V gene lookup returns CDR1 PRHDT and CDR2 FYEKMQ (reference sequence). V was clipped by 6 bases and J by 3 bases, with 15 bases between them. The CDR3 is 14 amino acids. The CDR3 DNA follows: TGTGCCAGCAGGTCGTGGAGGGGCGGCTACGAGCAGTACTTC. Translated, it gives CASRSWRGGYEQYF.